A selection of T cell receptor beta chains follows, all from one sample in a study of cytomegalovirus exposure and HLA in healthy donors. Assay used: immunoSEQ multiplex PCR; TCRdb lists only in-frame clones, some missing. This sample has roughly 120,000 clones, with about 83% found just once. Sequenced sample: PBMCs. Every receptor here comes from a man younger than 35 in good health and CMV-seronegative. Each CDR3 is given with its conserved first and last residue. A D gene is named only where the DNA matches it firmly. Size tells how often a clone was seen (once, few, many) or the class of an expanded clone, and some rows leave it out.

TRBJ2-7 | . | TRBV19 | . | CASSRGYEQYF | TGTGCCAGTTCTCGGGGCTACGAGCAGTACTTC
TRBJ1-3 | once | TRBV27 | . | CASSPQVSGNTIYF | TGTGCCAGCAGCCCCCAGGTCTCTGGAAACACCATATATTTT
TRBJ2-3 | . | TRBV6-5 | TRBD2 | CASGRDTDTQYF | TGTGCCAGCGGGAGGGACACAGATACGCAGTATTTT
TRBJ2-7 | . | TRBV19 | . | CASSTLEGSPTVREQYF | TGTGCCAGTAGTACCCTCGAAGGGAGCCCCACGGTTAGAGAGCAGTACTTC
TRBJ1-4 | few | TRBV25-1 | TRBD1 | CASSPLQGVKLFF | TGTGCCAGCAGTCCGCTTCAGGGGGTAAAACTGTTTTTT
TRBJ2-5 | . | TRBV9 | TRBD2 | CASSVGGGSQETQYF | TGTGCCAGCAGCGTCGGCGGGGGGAGTCAAGAGACCCAGTACTTC
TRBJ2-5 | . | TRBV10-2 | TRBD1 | CASSEGTGVSQETQYF | TGCGCCAGCAGTGAGGGGACAGGGGTTTCCCAAGAGACCCAGTACTTC
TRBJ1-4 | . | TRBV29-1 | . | CSVRDPTNEKLFF | TGCAGCGTGAGAGATCCAACTAATGAAAAACTGTTTTTT
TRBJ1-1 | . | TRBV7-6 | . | CASSLARSRKAFF | TGTGCCAGCAGCTTAGCCAGGTCTCGGAAAGCTTTCTTT
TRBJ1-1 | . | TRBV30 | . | CAWSVVRVGTEAFF | TGTGCCTGGAGTGTTGTCAGGGTGGGTACTGAAGCTTTCTTT
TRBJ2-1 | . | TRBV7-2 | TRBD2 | CASSPTSGKSYNEQFF | TGTGCCAGCAGCCCGACTAGCGGGAAAAGCTACAATGAGCAGTTCTTC
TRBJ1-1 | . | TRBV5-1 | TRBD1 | CASSLGGGNEAFF | TGCGCCAGCAGCTTGGGAGGGGGCAATGAAGCTTTCTTT
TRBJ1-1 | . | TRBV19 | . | CASSLRRMDTEAFF | TGTGCCAGTAGTCTCCGGAGAATGGACACTGAAGCTTTCTTT
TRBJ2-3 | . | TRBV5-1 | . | CASSLGSGVATDTQYF | TGCGCCAGCAGCTTGGGTAGCGGAGTAGCCACAGATACGCAGTATTTT
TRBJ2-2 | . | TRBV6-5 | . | CASTWGRVDTGELFF | TGTGCCAGCACTTGGGGCAGGGTGGACACCGGGGAGCTGTTTTTT
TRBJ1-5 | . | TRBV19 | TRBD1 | CATRQGRNQPQHF | TGTGCCACCAGACAGGGCCGCAATCAGCCCCAGCATTTT
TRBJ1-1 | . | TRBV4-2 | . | CASRSGGMNTEAFF | TGTGCAAGCAGGTCCGGCGGAATGAACACTGAAGCTTTCTTT
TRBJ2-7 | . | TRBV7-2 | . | CASSLRESYEQYF | TGTGCCAGCAGCTTACGGGAGAGCTACGAGCAGTACTTC
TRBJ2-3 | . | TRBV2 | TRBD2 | CASRSGGGRDTQYF | TGTGCCAGCAGGAGCGGGGGAGGGAGGGATACGCAGTATTTT
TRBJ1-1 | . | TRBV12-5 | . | CASGLDSRNTEAFF | TGTGCTAGTGGTTTAGACAGCCGGAACACTGAAGCTTTCTTT
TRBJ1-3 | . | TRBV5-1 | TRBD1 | CASSQNTGGDGGNTIYF | TGCGCCAGCAGCCAAAATACAGGGGGCGACGGAGGAAACACCATATATTTT
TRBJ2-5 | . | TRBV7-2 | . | CASSINPGGLGTQYF | TGTGCCAGCAGCATCAACCCGGGGGGCCTGGGGACCCAGTACTTC
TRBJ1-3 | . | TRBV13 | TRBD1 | CASSPTGDGSGNTIYF | TGTGCCAGCAGCCCAACAGGGGATGGGTCTGGAAACACCATATATTTT
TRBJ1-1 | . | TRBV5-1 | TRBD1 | CASSLVGTGGGTEAFF | TGCGCCAGCAGCTTGGTCGGGACAGGGGGAGGCACTGAAGCTTTCTTT
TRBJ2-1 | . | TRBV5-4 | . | CASSGGGGGGEQFF | TGTGCCAGCAGCGGGGGGGGCGGAGGTGGCGAGCAGTTCTTC
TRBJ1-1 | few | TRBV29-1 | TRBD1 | CSVSQGATEAFF | TGCAGCGTCTCACAGGGGGCGACTGAAGCTTTCTTT
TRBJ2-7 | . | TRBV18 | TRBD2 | CASSPTSAYEQYF | TGTGCCAGCTCACCAACTAGCGCCTACGAGCAGTACTTC
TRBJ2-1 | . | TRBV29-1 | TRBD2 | CSVLAGSSYNEQFF | TGCAGCGTGTTAGCGGGTAGCTCCTACAATGAGCAGTTCTTC
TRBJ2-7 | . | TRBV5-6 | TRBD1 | CASSLGGTGSYEQYF | TGTGCCAGCAGCTTGGGGGGGACAGGGAGCTACGAGCAGTACTTC
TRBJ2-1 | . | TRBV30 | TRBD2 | CAFNAPGLAGGRGNEQFF | TGTGCCTTCAACGCCCCGGGACTAGCGGGGGGTCGTGGCAATGAGCAGTTCTTC
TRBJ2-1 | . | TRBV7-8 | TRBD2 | CASSEGLAGTSIFNEQFF | TGTGCCAGCAGCGAGGGACTAGCGGGGACCTCTATTTTCAATGAGCAGTTCTTC
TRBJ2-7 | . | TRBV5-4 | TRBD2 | CASSTPLAGGHDEQYF | TGTGCCAGCAGCACGCCTCTAGCGGGAGGGCACGACGAGCAGTACTTC
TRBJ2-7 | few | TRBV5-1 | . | CASSLARWSYEQYF | TGCGCCAGCAGCTTGGCCCGGTGGTCCTACGAGCAGTACTTC
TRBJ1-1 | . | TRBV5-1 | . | CASSLYWNTEAFF | TGCGCCAGCAGCTTGTACTGGAACACTGAAGCTTTCTTT
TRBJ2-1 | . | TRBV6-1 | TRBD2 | CASSVSGGAVNEQFF | TGTGCCAGCAGTGTTAGCGGGGGGGCCGTCAATGAGCAGTTCTTC
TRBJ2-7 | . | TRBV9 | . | CASSARGGLGEQYF | TGTGCCAGCAGCGCGAGAGGGGGTTTGGGCGAGCAGTACTTC
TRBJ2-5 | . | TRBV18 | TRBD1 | CASSPGTDQETQYF | TGTGCCAGCTCACCCGGGACAGACCAAGAGACCCAGTACTTC
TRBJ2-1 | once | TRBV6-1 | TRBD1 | CASSELTGNYNEQFF | TGTGCCAGCAGTGAATTGACAGGGAACTACAATGAGCAGTTCTTC
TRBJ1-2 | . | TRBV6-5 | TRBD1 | CASSYGGQGAGGGYTF | TGTGCCAGCAGTTACGGGGGACAGGGGGCCGGGGGAGGCTACACCTTC
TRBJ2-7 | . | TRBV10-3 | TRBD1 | CATGTGGFYEQYF | TGTGCCACTGGGACAGGGGGCTTTTACGAGCAGTACTTC
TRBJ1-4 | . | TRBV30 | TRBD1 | CAWGTRGTTNEKLFF | TGTGCCTGGGGGACCAGGGGGACGACTAATGAAAAACTGTTTTTT